Following are 22 T cell receptor beta chains from one sample sequenced in a study of circulating tumor DNA in untreated peripheral T-cell lymphoma. Sequencing was performed with immunoSEQ multiplex PCR; in TCRdb, only in-frame clones are kept and a portion is missing. The sample lists some 7,000 clones; around four fifths were seen once. The sequencing input was tumor tissue. These TCRs come from a human donor with peripheral T-cell lymphoma.

This clone occurred a few times. J is TRBJ1-1 and V is TRBV14; 10 nucleotides match TRBD1. CDR1 SGHDN and CDR2 FVKESK come from the germline V gene. The CDR3 is 15 residues long. V lost 1 base, J lost 3 bases, and 2 bases stayed unmatched. CDR3 sequence (DNA): TGTGCCAGCAGCCAAGGACAGGGGGCAGACACTGAAGCTTTCTTT. Translated: CASSQGQGADTEAFF.

V usage is TRBV6-7 and J usage is TRBJ2-6; possibly TRBD1 for D (6 bases). TRBV6-7 is given ORF status, its function remaining uncertain. V was shortened by 2 bases and J by 0 bases, with 14 bases between the two germline ends. The CDR3 length is 18 residues. The CDR3 nucleotides read TGTGCCAGCAGTTACAATCTAGTAGGGGGCTCTGGGGCCAACGTCCTGACTTTC. The encoded protein is CASSYNLVGGSGANVLTF.

The chain carries TRBV6-8 and TRBJ2-5; 8 nucleotides match TRBD1. Germline V gene lookup returns CDR1 MNHGY and CDR2 SAAAGT. The CDR3 spans 15 residues. V was pared by 10 bases and J by 5 bases, with 15 bases of the junction left unmatched. The CDR3 DNA sequence: TGTGCCATCAGAGAATCAGGGGGCGCAGGGGAGACCCAGTACTTC. It encodes CAIRESGGAGETQYF.

The chain carries TRBV11-3 and TRBJ2-2; D uncertain. V lost 4 bases to trimming and J lost 1 base, with 19 bases between them. CDR3 length: 18 residues. Germline V gene sequence: CDR1 SGHNT, CDR2 YENEEA. The CDR3 protein is CASSSDRKRSLNTGELFF. The CDR3 DNA sequence: TGTGCCAGCAGCTCTGATAGGAAGCGAAGCCTGAACACCGGGGAGCTGTTTTTT. The full variable domain, rest sourced from reference TRBV11-3 and TRBJ2-2, is EAGVVQSPRYKIIEKKQPVAFWCNPISGHNTLYWYLQNLGQGPELLIRYENEEAVDDSQLPKDRFSAERLKGVDSTLKIQPAELGDSAVYLCASSSDRKRSLNTGELFFGEGSRLTVL.

The chain is built from TRBV6-8 and TRBJ2-7, with D possibly being TRBD1 or TRBD2 (6 bases each). The ends were cut back, 5 bases at V and 2 bases at J, with 28 bases in the middle. The CDR3 sequence is 19 residues long. Germline CDR1 is MNHGY and CDR2 is SAAAGT. The CDR3 sequence: CASSVNRPGEARGPYEQYF. CDR3 sequence (DNA): TGTGCCAGCAGTGTTAATAGGCCAGGGGAGGCTAGGGGCCCCTACGAGCAGTACTTC.

The chain joins TRBV10-1 to TRBJ2-3, with 9 bases lining up with TRBD1. Trimming took 6 bases from V and 2 from J; bases not matched to a gene: 12. This CDR3 region has 17 residues. Looked up from germline, CDR1 is WNHNN and CDR2 is SYGVQD (reference sequence). The CDR3 bases are TGCGCCAGCAGCGATAAATTTACAGGGGGCTACACAGATACGCAGTATTTT. This sequence encodes CASSDKFTGGYTDTQYF.

To note about this clone: A junction boundary mismatches the germline segment, possibly from a read error. The V and J genes are TRBV6-8 and TRBJ2-2; D remains ambiguous. The V gene's germline CDR1 is MNHGY and CDR2 SAAAGT. The CDR3 totals 14 residues. CDR3 nucleotides: TGTGCCAGCAGTGACTCCCCGTATACCGGGGAGCTGTTTTTT. Translated: CASSDSPYTGELFF.

This sequence joins TRBV28 and TRBJ1-5, with a weak D call TRBD1 (6 bases). This CDR3 is built from 20 residues. The V and J ends lost 5 bases and 1 base respectively, with 27 bases between them. Looked up from germline, CDR1 is MDHEN and CDR2 is SYDVKM. The CDR3 DNA is TGTGCCAGCAGTGCACCTGAGGGGGATCAACTAGTCATAAGCAATCAGCCCCAGCATTTT. This sequence encodes CASSAPEGDQLVISNQPQHF.

The CDR3 loop is CASSLEGAGEKLFF. The CDR3 nucleotides are TGTGCCAGCAGCTTGGAGGGGGCAGGTGAAAAACTGTTTTTT. V usage is TRBV7-6 and J usage is TRBJ1-4; 7 nucleotides agree with TRBD1. Unmatched junction bases numbered 5, after V lost 3 bases and J lost 7 bases. The germline CDR1 and CDR2 sequences are SGHVS and FNYEAQ. The CDR3 runs 14 residues.

This rearrangement joins TRBV28 to TRBJ1-5, with 7 nucleotides matching TRBD1. CDR1 and CDR2 (germline): MDHEN, SYDVKM. The CDR3 runs 15 residues. Trimming removed 5 bases from V and 4 bases from J; junction bases left unmatched: 8. CDR3 sequence: CASSPRTGLNQPQHF. The CDR3 bases are TGTGCCAGCAGTCCTCGGACAGGACTAAATCAGCCCCAGCATTTT.

V gene TRBV7-8 combines with J gene TRBJ2-1; weak D call: TRBD1 (6 bases). V was clipped by 6 bases and J by 8 bases, with 20 bases between them. The germline V gene encodes CDR1 SGHVS and CDR2 FQNEAQ. The CDR3 length is 15 residues. The CDR3 DNA is TGTGCCAGCAGTCAACAGGGAAATGGGGACGATGAGCAGTTCTTC. Its translation is CASSQQGNGDDEQFF.

This rearrangement joins TRBV29-1 to TRBJ2-7, with 10 positions matching TRBD2. Germline trimming cut 4 bases from V and 4 bases from J; bases unmatched to any gene: 10. Germline V gene data show CDR1 as SQVTM and CDR2 as ANQGSEA. The CDR3 length is 15 residues. The CDR3 spells CSVVELAGSFYEQYF. Here the CDR3 DNA reads TGCAGCGTTGTAGAACTAGCGGGAAGTTTTTACGAGCAGTACTTC.

This clone was found a few times. Here the CDR3 reads CASSPGTGLEETQYF. For the CDR3, the DNA is TGTGCCAGCTCACCTGGGACAGGCCTAGAAGAGACCCAGTACTTC. This chain links TRBV18 with TRBJ2-5; 8 bases align to TRBD1. The V and J ends lost 3 bases and 3 bases, in that order; junction bases with no gene match: 6. The CDR3 is made up of 15 amino acids. From germline, CDR1 is KGHSH and CDR2 LQKENI.

This clone was recorded only once. This rearrangement joins TRBV15 to TRBJ2-7; perhaps TRBD1 as D (6 bases). Between the trimmed V and J ends, which lost 0 bases and 4 bases, there was a span of 10 bases. Germline values: CDR1 LNHNV, CDR2 YYDKDF (reference sequence). The CDR3 contains 14 residues. The CDR3 DNA reads TGTGCCACCAGCAGAGAAAACAGGGCATACGAGCAGTACTTC. This gives the protein CATSRENRAYEQYF.

The V and J genes are TRBV6-8 and TRBJ2-1; the D is unclear. The CDR3 is 13 residues long. The V gene's germline CDR1 is MNHGY and CDR2 SAAAGT. Trimming pared 5 bases from V and 9 bases from J, leaving 14 bases between. The CDR3 bases are TGTGCCAGCAGTCCCCTGGCTTCGAGTGAGCAGTTCTTC. It translates to CASSPLASSEQFF.

The chain combines TRBV5-1 with TRBJ2-3, with 8 bases identical to TRBD2. J gave up 1 base and V 0 bases, and 4 bases lay outside the gene matches. This CDR3 has 16 amino acids. The germline CDR1 and CDR2 sequences are SGHRS and YFSETQ. The CDR3 nucleotides are TGCGCCAGCAGCTTGGTGGCGGGAGGAGGCACAGATACGCAGTATTTT. Protein sequence: CASSLVAGGGTDTQYF.

The rearrangement joins TRBV15 to TRBJ1-2; TRBD1 matches at 7 bases. Losses at the gene ends were 0 bases for V and 8 bases for J; bases not matched to a gene: 6. Germline-derived CDR1 and CDR2 are LNHNV and YYDKDF (reference sequence). The CDR3 loop spans 14 amino acids. CDR3 coding DNA: TGTGCCACCAGCAGAGATGGAGGGGGCAGCGGCTACACCTTC. Amino acids: CATSRDGGGSGYTF.

The rearrangement uses TRBV19 and TRBJ2-3; no clear D gene. V lost 5 bases to trimming and J lost 5 bases, with 17 bases between them. The CDR3 contains 15 residues. Germline V gives CDR1 LNHDA, CDR2 SQIVND (reference sequence). CDR3 loop: CASSADVGIIDTQYF. In DNA, the CDR3 is TGTGCCAGTAGTGCCGATGTTGGGATAATAGATACGCAGTATTTT. The full variable domain, completed using reference TRBV19 and TRBJ2-3, is DGGITQSPKYLFRKEGQNVTLSCEQNLNHDAMYWYRQDPGQGLRLIYYSQIVNDFQKGDIAEGYSVSREKKESFPLTVTSAQKNPTAFYLCASSADVGIIDTQYFGPGTRLTVL.

This sequence joins TRBV5-1 and TRBJ1-4; unclear D gene. The V and J ends lost 0 bases and 8 bases respectively, with 14 bases between them. Germline V lookup: CDR1 SGHRS, CDR2 YFSETQ. This CDR3 is built from 15 residues. In DNA form, the CDR3 reads TGCGCCAGCAGCTTGGAAAGCGGGGTTGGAGAAAAACTGTTTTTT. Residues: CASSLESGVGEKLFF.

The rearrangement joins TRBV29-1 to TRBJ1-2; D remains unclear. The CDR3 has 13 amino acids. The germline V gene encodes CDR1 SQVTM and CDR2 ANQGSEA. V was trimmed by 4 bases and J by 4 bases, leaving 13 bases between them. CDR3 DNA: TGCAGCGTTGTAGCATTGGTGACCTATGGCTACACCTTC. Its translation is CSVVALVTYGYTF.

The gene calls are TRBV23-1 and TRBJ2-1; TRBD2 might be the D (6 bases). TRBV23-1 is given ORF status, its function remaining uncertain. V was shortened by 6 bases and J by 2 bases, with 17 bases between the two germline ends. CDR3 length: 16 amino acids. This CDR3 reads CASSWLSGGPYNEQFF. For the CDR3, the DNA is TGCGCCAGCAGCTGGCTTAGCGGTGGCCCCTACAATGAGCAGTTCTTC.

The chain links TRBV7-6 to TRBJ2-1, with 9 bases aligning to TRBD2. Per the germline V gene, CDR1 is SGHVS and CDR2 is FNYEAQ. The CDR3 runs 16 residues. V lost 4 bases and J lost 2; bases outside the gene matches: 6. CDR3: CASSYPTSGTYNEQFF. CDR3 bases: TGTGCCAGCAGCTATCCGACTAGCGGTACCTACAATGAGCAGTTCTTC. Combining the CDR3 with reference TRBV7-6 and TRBJ2-1 gives the whole variable domain GAGVSQSPRYKVTKRGQDVALRCDPISGHVSLYWYRQALGQGPEFLTYFNYEAQQDKSGLPNDRFSAERPEGSISTLTIQRTEQRDSAMYRCASSYPTSGTYNEQFFGPGTRLTVL.